These T cell receptor beta chains were read from a single sample in a study of blood T cell repertoires in COVID-19. Method: immunoSEQ multiplex PCR; TCRdb's copy keeps in-frame clones and lacks some. The table lists 250,000 or so clones, roughly 88% of them singletons. The sample comprised peripheral blood. The receptors originated from a woman aged 25 to 39 with COVID-19, enrolled during active disease. CDR3s leave out the opening cysteine and the closing phenylalanine or tryptophan.

>TRBJ1-1|TRBV19|12
ASSIGTGGSEAF
>TRBJ1-1|TRBV5-4|14
ASRPPPPGVNTEAF
>TRBJ1-2|TRBV27|16
ASSLSPPGPGQATRHT
>TRBJ2-3|TRBV28|13
ASSLGGGGTDTQY
>TRBJ2-2|TRBV13|12
ASREQSNTGELF
>TRBJ2-7|TRBV21-1|14
ASSKGDDRGQYEQY
>TRBJ1-3|TRBV28|11
ASTPGSGNTIY
>TRBJ1-6|TRBV5-5|11
ASAEGVNSPLH
>TRBJ2-1|TRBV5-1|10
ASSFSGGEQF
>TRBJ2-2|TRBV12-3/TRBV12-4|11
ASMQQNTGELF
>TRBJ1-4|TRBV9|13
ASSSSYRANEKLF
>TRBJ2-6|TRBV6-4|18
ASSDSLSSGGVSGANVLT
>TRBJ1-6|TRBV6-5|13
ASSLDRGLNSPLH
>TRBJ1-5|TRBV6-2/TRBV6-3|12
ASSYSDFNQPQH
>TRBJ1-1|TRBV5-1|13
ASSLNQGAGREAF
>TRBJ1-5|TRBV6-5|11
ASSRGGDQPQH
>TRBJ2-3|TRBV9|14
ASSERLAGGTDTQY
>TRBJ2-1|TRBV6-5|12
ASSRTRSYNEQF
>TRBJ1-2|TRBV28|11
ASRDRSSYGYT
>TRBJ2-2|TRBV28|16
ASSLQISGGTGTGELF
>TRBJ2-7|TRBV7-6|17
ASSLAKGGLGVPAYEQY
>TRBJ2-5|TRBV2|11
ASSESSHGAQY
>TRBJ2-1|TRBV10-1|12
ASSDSVSFNEQF
>TRBJ2-7|TRBV7-9|13
ASSRATGTSDEQY
>TRBJ1-5|TRBV27|12
ASSFGQYNQPQH
>TRBJ2-3|TRBV5-6|14
ASSLGLAGPSDTQY
>TRBJ1-2|TRBV27|13
ASSSLQAPNYGYT
>TRBJ2-7|TRBV5-1|13
ASSQIGLSSYEQY
>TRBJ2-1|TRBV24-1|11
ATSTADYNEQF
>TRBJ1-2|TRBV4-3|11
ASSQGQLYGYT
>TRBJ1-2|TRBV9|13
ASSVEGQVNYGYT
>TRBJ2-1|TRBV19|13
ASKTSGRTYNEQF
>TRBJ2-3|TRBV7-9|13
ASSLAGLSTDTQY
>TRBJ1-2|TRBV6-5|11
ASIRGMGYGYT
>TRBJ1-2|TRBV24-1|11
ATSVAGNYGYT
>TRBJ1-1|TRBV6-5|10
ASRPTTGEAF
>TRBJ1-3|TRBV10-2|13
ASSETGGSGNTIY
>TRBJ1-2|TRBV2|13
ASSVDKGARYGYT
>TRBJ2-2|TRBV3-1/TRBV3-2|13
ASSEGQGLTGELF
>TRBJ2-7|TRBV7-9|13
ASSLFGTDTYEQY
>TRBJ1-4|TRBV28|16
ASSLWGLGQKQGEKLF
>TRBJ2-5|TRBV7-7|12
ASSLNSGEETQY
>TRBJ2-2|TRBV7-2|12
ASSLGTSGGELF
>TRBJ2-3|TRBV11-2|12
ASSPGGAQDTQY
>TRBJ2-3|TRBV6-4|12
ASSVLQGPDTQY
>TRBJ2-7|TRBV7-8|13
ASSLSRDGYYEQY
>TRBJ2-2|TRBV11-3|13
ASSPGLARAGELF
>TRBJ2-2|TRBV7-5|16
ARSLDPRVEGSPGELF
>TRBJ1-1|TRBV5-6|14
ASSPDRGRPNTEAF
>TRBJ1-1|TRBV7-9|13
ASSSGQGVHTEAF
>TRBJ2-2|TRBV19|11
ASSRENTGELF
>TRBJ1-6|TRBV28|11
ASSLGGASPLH